The 28 T cell receptor beta chains below all came from one sample that was sequenced in a study of blood T cell repertoires in COVID-19 (dated by TCRdb to the early 2020s). Receptor libraries were prepared by the immunoSEQ multiplex PCR assay. Here the immuneACCESS table is served through TCRdb, limited to in-frame sequences with V and J called. Missing clones are a known gap in these copies; in checked studies unresolved V genes cover under half, and the rest lacks a known reason. The sample table holds fewer than 400,000 clones, of which around 84% were seen once. The leading ten clones occupy under 2% of the sample. The sample taken for sequencing was PBMCs or T cells enriched from blood (not recorded which). All receptors derive from a woman in her thirties who had been exposed to COVID-19.

The chain is built from TRBV3-1 (or the pseudogene TRBV3-2) and TRBJ2-3; D is undetermined. CDR3 length: 12 amino acids. Germline values: CDR1 LGHDT, CDR2 YNNKEL (reference sequence). V shed 4 bases and J shed 6 bases, with 8 bases lying between them. CDR3 DNA: TGTGCCAGCAGCCTCCCCTTGGATACGCAGTATTTT. Protein: CASSLPLDTQYF.

V and J are TRBV7-7 and TRBJ1-4, with D perhaps TRBD1 (5 bases). The CDR3 runs to 13 residues. The germline CDR1 and CDR2 sequences are SSHAT and FNYEAQ (reference sequence). In DNA form, the CDR3 reads TGTGCTGAGCTACAGAAAGGGGCTGAAAAACTGTTTTTT. As protein: CAELQKGAEKLFF.

This sequence joins TRBV19 and TRBJ1-6; D is undetermined. This CDR3 spans 18 amino acids. Germline values: CDR1 LNHDA, CDR2 SQIVND (reference sequence). V was cut by 5 bases and J by 0 bases, with 17 bases left in between. Here the CDR3 reads CASSFRSKRSSYNSPLHF. The CDR3 region has the DNA TGTGCCAGTAGTTTTCGTTCGAAACGTAGCTCCTATAATTCACCCCTCCACTTT.

The chain has TRBV28 and TRBJ1-1; D call uncertain. This CDR3 contains 13 residues. V lost 8 bases and J 0 bases, leaving 10 bases between the germline ends. Per the germline V gene, CDR1 is MDHEN and CDR2 is SYDVKM. The CDR3 coding sequence is TGTGCCAGCTTCAAACAGTTGAACACTGAAGCTTTCTTT. Protein: CASFKQLNTEAFF.

V usage is TRBV30 and J usage is TRBJ1-1, with a possible D match to TRBD1 (6 bases). This CDR3 has 12 residues. The germline V gene has CDR1 GTSNPN and CDR2 SVGIG (reference sequence). The germline V and J ends were trimmed by 4 bases and 10 bases, with 16 bases remaining between them. As DNA, the CDR3 is TGTGCCTGGACCCCAAGGGGGGGTAGAGCTTTCTTT. This sequence encodes CAWTPRGGRAFF. Using reference TRBV30 and TRBJ1-1 for the parts outside the CDR3, the full variable domain is SQTIHQWPATLVQPVGSPLSLECTVEGTSNPNLYWYRQAAGRGLQLLFYSVGIGQISSEVPQNLSASRPQDRQFILSSKKLLLSDSGFYLCAWTPRGGRAFFGQGTRLTVV.

The genes are TRBV6-5 and TRBJ1-5; 9 nucleotides line up with TRBD1. V was clipped by 6 bases and J by 6 bases; unmatched bases: 6. CDR3 length: 14 amino acids. Germline lookup yields CDR1 MNHEY and CDR2 SVGAGI. The CDR3 DNA reads TGTGCCAGCAGGCCGGGACAGGGCAGTCAGCCCCAGCATTTT. It codes for CASRPGQGSQPQHF.

The genes are TRBV30 and TRBJ2-3; no clear D. Germline V CDR1 and CDR2: GTSNPN, SVGIG (reference sequence). The CDR3 runs to 11 residues. The V end lost 4 bases, the J end lost 7 bases, and 9 bases lay between the germline ends. CDR3 sequence (DNA): TGTGCCTGGACACTCCTAAATACGCAGTATTTT. It specifies CAWTLLNTQYF.

The J gene is TRBJ2-2, the V gene TRBV13; 9 bases are shared with TRBD1. Germline assignment: CDR1 PRHDT and CDR2 FYEKMQ (reference sequence). This CDR3 spans 16 amino acids. Trimming at V came to 6 bases and at J to 7 bases, leaving 12 bases not matched to a gene. In DNA form, the CDR3 reads TGTGCCAGCAGGCGCGCCGGGACAGGGTCCCTCGGGGAGCTGTTTTTT. The encoded protein is CASRRAGTGSLGELFF.

The J gene is TRBJ2-3, the V gene TRBV4-2; 11 bases are a match to TRBD2. Germline values: CDR1 LGHNA, CDR2 YNFKEQ. Trimming took 1 base from V and 7 from J; bases not matched to a gene: 7. This CDR3 contains 16 residues. The CDR3 loop reads CASSQGVAGGLNTQYF. For the CDR3, the DNA is TGTGCCAGCAGCCAAGGGGTAGCGGGGGGGCTAAATACGCAGTATTTT.

The chain recombines TRBV6-1 with TRBJ1-5; 10 nucleotides match TRBD1. Germline CDR1 reads MNHNS; CDR2 reads SASEGT. CDR3 length: 16 residues. V gave up 4 bases and J gave up 0 bases; unmatched junction bases: 3. The CDR3 nucleotides read TGTGCCAGCAGTGGACAGGGGGCTTCTAGCAATCAGCCCCAGCATTTT. Its protein is CASSGQGASSNQPQHF.

This chain connects TRBV19 to TRBJ1-1, with TRBD1 matching over 9 bases. J lost 4 bases, V lost 7 bases, and 7 bases had no gene match. The CDR3 spans 14 residues. From germline, CDR1 is LNHDA and CDR2 SQIVND (reference sequence). The CDR3 DNA reads as TGTGCCAGTACTAGGGACAGGGCGGCCACTGAAGCTTTCTTT. Protein sequence: CASTRDRAATEAFF.

The J gene is TRBJ2-1, the V gene TRBV24-1; TRBD1 matches at 7 bases. This CDR3 spans 17 amino acids. The J segment lost 0 bases and the V segment lost 3 bases, leaving 7 bases of the junction unmatched. Germline CDR1 KGHDR, CDR2 SFDVKD. The CDR3 reads CATSDRHRGFSYNEQFF. CDR3 in DNA: TGTGCCACCAGTGATCGCCACAGGGGTTTCTCCTACAATGAGCAGTTCTTC.

The rearrangement links TRBV30 to TRBJ2-7; D is undetermined. The ends were cut back, 5 bases at V and 4 bases at J, with 18 bases in the middle. The CDR3 consists of 14 residues. Germline V gives CDR1 GTSNPN, CDR2 SVGIG (reference sequence). CDR3 in amino acids: CAWVGYSNGYEQYF. The CDR3, as DNA: TGTGCCTGGGTTGGTTACTCGAATGGTTACGAGCAGTACTTC.

J is TRBJ2-7 and V is TRBV4-2, with 10 bases identical to TRBD2. The germline V gene encodes CDR1 LGHNA and CDR2 YNFKEQ. V lost 3 bases, J lost 0 bases, and 8 bases stayed unmatched. The CDR3 contains 17 residues. This chain's CDR3 is CASSHRSGGALSYEQYF. As DNA, the CDR3 is TGTGCCAGCAGCCATCGAAGCGGGGGGGCCCTCTCCTACGAGCAGTACTTC.

About this clone: Other DNA variants within this sample encode the same CDR3. This rearrangement joins TRBV30 to TRBJ1-2; D perhaps matches TRBD1 (5 bases). This CDR3 has 11 amino acids. From germline, CDR1 is GTSNPN and CDR2 SVGIG (reference sequence). Trimming took off 1 base at V and 5 bases at J, with 5 bases between the two ends. Here the CDR3 reads CAWSAGYGYTF. As DNA, the CDR3 is TGTGCCTGGAGTGCAGGGTATGGCTACACCTTC.

This clone was counted once. The CDR3 nucleotides are TGTGCCAGCAGTCTCCCGGACTTCTACGAGCAGTACTTC. Its protein product is CASSLPDFYEQYF. The genes are TRBV12-3 or TRBV12-4 and TRBJ2-7; a weak D match, TRBD2 (5 bases). The germline V and J ends were trimmed by 5 bases and 3 bases, with 11 bases remaining between them. The length of the CDR3 is 13 residues.

V is TRBV6-1 and J is TRBJ1-2; D remains ambiguous. CDR1 and CDR2 from the germline V gene are MNHNS and SASEGT. The CDR3 extends over 13 amino acids. Trimming removed 0 bases from V and 7 bases from J, with 9 bases in between. DNA of the CDR3: TGTGCCAGCAGTGAAGCGCGAGTTCGTGGCTACACCTTC. Its protein product is CASSEARVRGYTF.

The genes are TRBV11-2 and TRBJ2-7; 8 bases map to TRBD1. Germline CDR1 and CDR2: SGHAT and FQNNGV. This CDR3 contains 15 residues. V gave up 0 bases and J gave up 3 bases; unmatched junction bases: 4. The CDR3 region is CASSLDAGGLYEQYF. The CDR3 DNA reads TGTGCCAGCAGCTTAGATGCAGGGGGCCTCTACGAGCAGTACTTC.

This CDR3 reads CASKTAGGDEQFF. CDR3 in DNA: TGTGCCAGCAAGACGGCGGGTGGGGATGAGCAGTTCTTC. This chain uses TRBV6-5 with TRBJ2-1; tentatively, D is TRBD2 (5 bases). Germline V CDR1 and CDR2: MNHEY, SVGAGI. There are 13 residues in the CDR3. V dropped 7 bases and J dropped 8 bases, with 15 bases sitting between them.

The chain couples TRBV7-9 to TRBJ1-2, with TRBD1 identical over 12 bases. This CDR3 spans 15 amino acids. With V trimmed by 3 bases and J by 7 bases, 6 bases remained unmatched. CDR1 and CDR2 from the germline V gene are SEHNR and FQNEAQ (reference sequence). In nucleotides, the CDR3 is TGTGCCAGCAGCTTGCCAGGGACAGGGGGCTCTGGCTACACCTTC. Residues: CASSLPGTGGSGYTF.

The chain has TRBV28 and TRBJ1-1, with 7 bases fitting TRBD1. The CDR3 is 14 amino acids. Looked up from germline, CDR1 is MDHEN and CDR2 is SYDVKM. After removal of 6 bases from V and 3 bases from J, the junction contained 7 bases not matched to a gene. The CDR3: CASSRYDRDTEAFF. In DNA, the CDR3 is TGTGCCAGCAGCCGCTACGACAGGGACACTGAAGCTTTCTTT.

The chain recombines TRBV30 with TRBJ1-3; a weak D match, TRBD1 (6 bases). Germline V gene lookup returns CDR1 GTSNPN and CDR2 SVGIG (reference sequence). The CDR3 length is 13 residues. V was pared by 5 bases and J by 5 bases, with 13 bases between. CDR3 sequence (DNA): TGTGCCTGGCTGGACAGTTACAGAAACACCATATATTTT. Encoded protein: CAWLDSYRNTIYF. The variable domain in full, with the rest retrieved from reference TRBV30 and TRBJ1-3, is SQTIHQWPATLVQPVGSPLSLECTVEGTSNPNLYWYRQAAGRGLQLLFYSVGIGQISSEVPQNLSASRPQDRQFILSSKKLLLSDSGFYLCAWLDSYRNTIYFGEGSWLTVV.

The rearrangement links TRBV12-2 to TRBJ1-2; TRBD1 is the table's D call and was not checked against the DNA. TRBV12-2 is a listed pseudogene. The CDR3 is 17 amino acids. As DNA, the CDR3 is TGTGCAAGTCGCAACAAAAGGGTTAGGGACAGGGTGTATGGCTACACCTTC. The encoded protein is CASRNKRVRDRVYGYTF.

The chain recombines TRBV6-1 with TRBJ1-6; D gene ambiguous. V was clipped by 3 bases and J by 10 bases, with 10 bases between them. Germline CDR1 is MNHNS and CDR2 is SASEGT. The CDR3 is made up of 13 amino acids. CDR3 in amino acids: CASSDQSSSPLHF. The DNA of the CDR3 is TGTGCCAGCAGTGATCAAAGTAGCTCACCCCTCCACTTT.

This clone was detected once. This rearrangement joins TRBV25-1 to TRBJ1-2; tentative D call: TRBD1 (5 bases). V was pared by 4 bases and J by 2 bases, with 8 bases between. The germline gives CDR1 MGHDK, CDR2 SYGVNS. The CDR3 covers 13 residues. Written as DNA, the CDR3 is TGTGCCAGCAGTGTATCAGGGAACTATGGCTACACCTTC. Amino acid sequence: CASSVSGNYGYTF.

The rearrangement uses TRBV7-2 and TRBJ1-5; TRBD1 matches at 7 bases. The ends lost 5 bases at V and 5 bases at J; junction bases unmatched: 3. The germline CDR1 and CDR2 sequences are SGHTA and FQGNSA. This CDR3 region has 13 residues. The CDR3 region is CASSHDRDQPQHF. CDR3 nucleotide sequence: TGTGCCAGCAGCCACGACAGGGATCAGCCCCAGCATTTT.

This sequence joins TRBV7-2 and TRBJ1-4; D perhaps matches TRBD1 (6 bases). The CDR3 is 15 residues long. With 1 base removed from V and 7 bases from J, the gap between germline ends came to 13 bases. The germline CDR1 and CDR2 sequences are SGHTA and FQGNSA. CDR3 residues: CASSLVGAPGEKLFF. The CDR3 DNA reads TGTGCCAGCAGCTTAGTGGGGGCGCCGGGTGAAAAACTGTTTTTT.

This chain uses TRBV13 with TRBJ2-7; TRBD2 is a possible D gene (6 bases). Germline values: CDR1 PRHDT, CDR2 FYEKMQ (reference sequence). V was pared by 4 bases and J by 4 bases, with 11 bases between. The CDR3 sequence is 13 residues long. The CDR3 coding sequence is TGTGCCAGCAGCTCCGACGGGGGATACGAGCAGTACTTC. Amino acids: CASSSDGGYEQYF.